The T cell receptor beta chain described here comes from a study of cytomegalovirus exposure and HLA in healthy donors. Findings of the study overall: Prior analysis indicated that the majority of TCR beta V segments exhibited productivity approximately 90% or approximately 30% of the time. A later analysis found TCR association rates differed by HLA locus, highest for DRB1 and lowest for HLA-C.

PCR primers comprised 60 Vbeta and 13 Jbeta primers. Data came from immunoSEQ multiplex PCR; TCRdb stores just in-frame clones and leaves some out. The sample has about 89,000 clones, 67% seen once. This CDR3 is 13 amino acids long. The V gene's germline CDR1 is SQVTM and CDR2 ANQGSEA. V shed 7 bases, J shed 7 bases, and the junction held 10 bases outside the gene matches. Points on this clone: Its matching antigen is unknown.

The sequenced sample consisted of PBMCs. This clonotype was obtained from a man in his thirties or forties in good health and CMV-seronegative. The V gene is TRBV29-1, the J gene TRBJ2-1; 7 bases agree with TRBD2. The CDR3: CSAGLGTKNEQFF. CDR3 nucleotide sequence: TGCAGCGCCGGTTTGGGGACTAAAAATGAGCAGTTCTTC.